This entry describes one T cell receptor beta chain. Its antigen is not identified. The CDR3 covers 13 residues. The germline CDR1 and CDR2 sequences are SQVTM and ANQGSEA. The trim removed 7 bases at V and 4 bases at J, leaving 4 bases unmatched. The sample comes from a study of T cells after yellow fever vaccination. UMIs and a universal primer site were added when TCR cDNA was made by 5'RACE template switching. MiXCR was run by TCRdb on the 5' RACE reads, yielding one entry per CDR3 protein. The sample lists 510,000 or so distinct CDR3 sequences, roughly 21% occurring once. General study points: Among primary-vaccination clones, most reappeared after the booster, at almost 98% for CD4 and more than 75% for CD8.

The origin of this receptor is a man aged 25 to 45 who received the YFV17D yellow fever vaccine. The chain carries TRBV29-1 and TRBJ2-7; 13 bases are shared with TRBD2. Specimen: PBMCs, collected 15 days after the yellow fever booster vaccination. The DNA of the CDR3 is TGCAGCGGGACTAGCGGGAGAGGGTACGAGCAGTACTTC. Its translation: CSGTSGRGYEQYF.